Listed here are 22 T cell receptor beta chains from one sample, sequenced in a study of PD-1 blockade in classical Hodgkin lymphoma. Using immunoSEQ multiplex PCR, the repertoire was profiled, and TCRdb retains in-frame clones only, with some absent. The sample holds around 37,000 clones, 92% seen once. Time point meaning: cycle 4 day 1 (C4D1), after 6 weeks of nivolumab. No patient escaped relapse after autologous stem cell transplantation, and brentuximab vedotin exposure varied. Isolation of CD4+ T cells from thawed PBMCs was performed by magnetic negative selection. The sample consisted of CD4+ T cells from blood, taken before the fourth cycle of nivolumab. The receptors shown here come from a human donor with classical Hodgkin lymphoma.

The CDR3 sequence: CASSKEFGRGLVYGYTF. The CDR3 DNA is TGTGCCAGCAGCAAAGAATTTGGGAGGGGGCTGGTCTATGGCTACACCTTC. V is TRBV21-1 and J is TRBJ1-2. TRBV21-1 is a known pseudogene. The CDR3 sequence is 17 residues long.

The chain links TRBV28 to TRBJ2-7; D tentatively reads TRBD1 or TRBD2 (5 bases each). Germline lookup yields CDR1 MDHEN and CDR2 SYDVKM. CDR3 length: 14 amino acids. Deletions cut 7 bases from V and 5 bases from J, with 18 bases between. The CDR3 here is CASTPGRTPNEQYF. The CDR3, as DNA: TGTGCCAGCACCCCGGGACGGACGCCTAACGAGCAGTACTTC.

The chain combines TRBV21-1 with TRBJ1-4; the D call TRBD1 from the table was never checked on the DNA. TRBV21-1 is designated a pseudogene. The CDR3 consists of 23 residues. The CDR3 protein is CASSKGGQGGKHGAPCPNEKLFF. The CDR3 nucleotides read TGTGCCAGCAGCAAAGGCGGACAGGGAGGAAAACACGGAGCGCCGTGCCCTAATGAAAAACTGTTTTTT.

The rearrangement joins TRBV11-2 to TRBJ2-3, with D unclear. Germline lookup yields CDR1 SGHAT and CDR2 FQNNGV. Trimming removed 5 bases from V and 0 bases from J, with 9 bases in between. This CDR3 region has 14 residues. DNA of the CDR3: TGTGCCAGCAGCCCGTTGACTAGCACAGATACGCAGTATTTT. Its translation: CASSPLTSTDTQYF.

This chain connects TRBV6-5 to TRBJ1-2; D unresolved. CDR3 length equals 13 residues. The germline V gene encodes CDR1 MNHEY and CDR2 SVGAGI. V lost 4 bases and J 4 bases, leaving 10 bases between the germline ends. This CDR3 is CASSSTETYGYTF. The CDR3 nucleotides are TGTGCCAGCAGTTCGACGGAGACCTATGGCTACACCTTC.

The chain employs TRBV28 and TRBJ1-2; possibly TRBD1 for D (6 bases). V lost 5 bases to trimming and J lost 2 bases, with 15 bases between them. The CDR3 has 15 residues. Germline V lookup: CDR1 MDHEN, CDR2 SYDVKM. The CDR3 reads CASSLTGFGNYGYTF. The CDR3 coding sequence is TGTGCCAGCAGTCTCACAGGGTTTGGAAACTATGGCTACACCTTC.

The J gene is TRBJ2-2, the V gene TRBV9; no clear D. This CDR3 comprises 16 residues. The V gene lost 3 bases and the J gene lost 1 base, with 13 bases spanning the gap. CDR1 SGDLS and CDR2 YYNGEE come from the germline V gene. The CDR3 sequence: CASSGEIPQNTGELFF. CDR3 coding DNA: TGTGCCAGCAGCGGCGAAATCCCGCAGAACACCGGGGAGCTGTTTTTT.

The chain has TRBV30 and TRBJ2-1, with TRBD2 identical over 7 bases. CDR3 length equals 16 residues. V was clipped by 0 bases and J by 2 bases; unmatched bases: 7. Looked up from germline, CDR1 is GTSNPN and CDR2 is SVGIG (reference sequence). CDR3 region: CAWSVQGRGPYNEQFF. The DNA of the CDR3 is TGTGCCTGGAGTGTACAAGGGAGGGGTCCCTACAATGAGCAGTTCTTC.

The V and J genes are TRBV21-1 and TRBJ2-7; the table calls TRBD2, which could not be checked here. TRBV21-1 is a recognized pseudogene. The CDR3 runs 14 residues. In DNA form, the CDR3 reads TGTGCCAGCAGCAAATGGGGGGGGCTCTACGAGCAGTACTTC. Translation: CASSKWGGLYEQYF.

The V call is TRBV7-2, the J call TRBJ2-7; TRBD2 matches at 13 bases. Germline CDR1 is SGHTA and CDR2 is FQGNSA. Germline trimming cut 5 bases from V and 7 bases from J; bases unmatched to any gene: 11. The CDR3 is 16 residues long. The CDR3 spells CASSTQGLAGRREQYF. The CDR3 DNA sequence: TGTGCCAGCAGCACTCAGGGACTAGCGGGACGGCGTGAGCAGTACTTC.

This sequence joins TRBV5-8 and TRBJ2-3, with D tentatively TRBD2 (6 bases). The CDR3 is made up of 14 amino acids. Between the trimmed V and J ends, which lost 2 bases and 0 bases, there was a span of 7 bases. Germline V lookup: CDR1 SGHTS, CDR2 YDEGEE. The CDR3 DNA reads TGTGCCAGCAGCTTCGCGGGAAGCACAGATACGCAGTATTTT. This translates into CASSFAGSTDTQYF.

Written as DNA, the CDR3 is TGTGCCAGCAGCATTGTGAGGGCGGCCGGGGAGCTGTTTTTT. As protein: CASSIVRAAGELFF. The chain carries TRBV5-4 and TRBJ2-2; a weak D match, TRBD2 (5 bases). The V gene lost 4 bases and the J gene lost 6 bases, with 13 bases spanning the gap. Germline loops: CDR1 SGHNT, CDR2 YYREEE (reference sequence). This CDR3 is 14 amino acids long.

The rearrangement uses TRBV14 and TRBJ2-7; tentatively, D is TRBD1 (5 bases). The germline gives CDR1 SGHDN, CDR2 FVKESK. The CDR3 length is 13 residues. V was shortened by 2 bases and J by 2 bases, with 7 bases between the two germline ends. The CDR3 nucleotides read TGTGCCAGCAGCCAAACAGGTACCTACGAGCAGTACTTC. Its protein is CASSQTGTYEQYF.

The J gene is TRBJ2-3, the V gene TRBV28; 8 bases are a match to TRBD2. Germline CDR1 reads MDHEN; CDR2 reads SYDVKM. CDR3 length: 15 amino acids. V gave up 7 bases and J gave up 3 bases; unmatched junction bases: 9. CDR3 in DNA: TGTGCCAGCAAACCCCCCGGACTAGCAACAGATACGCAGTATTTT. Encoded protein: CASKPPGLATDTQYF.

V is TRBV27 and J is TRBJ2-1, with unresolved D. Trimming took off 6 bases at V and 4 bases at J, with 4 bases between the two ends. The germline V gene has CDR1 MNHEY and CDR2 SMNVEV (reference sequence). This CDR3 contains 11 residues. CDR3 DNA sequence: TGTGCCAGCAGCGATTACAATGAGCAGTTCTTC. It yields the protein CASSDYNEQFF.

The chain employs TRBV5-1 and TRBJ1-1, with D perhaps TRBD1 (5 bases). The V and J ends lost 2 bases and 1 base respectively, with 9 bases between them. The CDR3 spans 14 residues. Germline loops: CDR1 SGHRS, CDR2 YFSETQ. CDR3 sequence (DNA): TGCGCCAGCAGCTTCCAAACAGGGAACACTGAAGCTTTCTTT. It is translated as CASSFQTGNTEAFF.

This chain links TRBV15 with TRBJ2-7; TRBD1 aligns across 12 bases. The CDR3 runs 21 residues. Germline CDR1 and CDR2: LNHNV and YYDKDF (reference sequence). The V segment lost 4 bases and the J segment 3 bases; nucleotides outside the gene matches: 22. CDR3 coding DNA: TGTGCCACCAGCACCGGTCCCTCGGGACAGGGGGCGCTGGCGGGACTCTACGAGCAGTACTTC. This codes for CATSTGPSGQGALAGLYEQYF.

The chain combines TRBV5-1 with TRBJ2-3, with 11 bases identical to TRBD2. The CDR3 length is 18 residues. The V and J ends lost 0 bases and 2 bases, in that order; junction bases with no gene match: 8. In germline, CDR1 is SGHRS, CDR2 YFSETQ. Here the CDR3 DNA reads TGCGCCAGCAGCTTGGGACTAGGACTAGCGGGCAACACAGATACGCAGTATTTT. As protein: CASSLGLGLAGNTDTQYF.

Here the CDR3 DNA reads TGCAGCGTTGCGTGGCTCCGCACAGATACGCAGTATTTT. It yields the protein CSVAWLRTDTQYF. This chain connects TRBV29-1 to TRBJ2-3; D not certain. V was cut by 4 bases and J by 1 base, with 9 bases left in between. The germline V gene has CDR1 SQVTM and CDR2 ANQGSEA. The CDR3 spans 13 residues.

CDR3 DNA: TGTGCCAGCACTGGACAGGGAAGGGGGAACACTGAAGCTTTCTTT. It specifies CASTGQGRGNTEAFF. V usage is TRBV6-5 and J usage is TRBJ1-1; 8 bases line up with TRBD1. This CDR3 spans 15 amino acids. V was clipped by 7 bases and J by 1 base; unmatched bases: 8. Germline lookup yields CDR1 MNHEY and CDR2 SVGAGI.

The rearrangement joins TRBV30 to TRBJ2-5, with D possibly TRBD2 on 5 matching bases. V was shortened by 1 base and J by 3 bases, with 9 bases between the two germline ends. Germline CDR1 and CDR2: GTSNPN and SVGIG (reference sequence). The CDR3 spans 13 residues. The CDR3 DNA follows: TGTGCCTGGAGTGGTAGCGAGAAAGAGACCCAGTACTTC. Translated: CAWSGSEKETQYF.

The chain recombines TRBV28 with TRBJ2-6; D possibly corresponds to TRBD1 (6 bases). CDR1 is MDHEN and CDR2 is SYDVKM in the germline V gene. This CDR3 has 18 residues. V was clipped by 7 bases and J by 0 bases, with 19 bases between them. The CDR3 reads CASKGWDTSLSGANVLTF. The CDR3 nucleotides read TGTGCCAGCAAAGGGTGGGACACCTCTCTCTCTGGGGCCAACGTCCTGACTTTC.